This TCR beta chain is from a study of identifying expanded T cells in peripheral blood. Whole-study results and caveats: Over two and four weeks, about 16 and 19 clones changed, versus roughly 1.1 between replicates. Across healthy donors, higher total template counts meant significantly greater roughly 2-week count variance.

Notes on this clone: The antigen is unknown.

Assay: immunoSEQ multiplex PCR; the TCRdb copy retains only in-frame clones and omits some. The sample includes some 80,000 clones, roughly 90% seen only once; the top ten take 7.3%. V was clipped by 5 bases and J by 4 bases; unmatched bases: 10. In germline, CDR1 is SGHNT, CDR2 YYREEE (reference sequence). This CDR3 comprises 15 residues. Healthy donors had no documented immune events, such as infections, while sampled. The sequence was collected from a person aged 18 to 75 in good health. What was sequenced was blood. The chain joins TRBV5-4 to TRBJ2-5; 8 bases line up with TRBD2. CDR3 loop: CASRTQSGGPETQYF. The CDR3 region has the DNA TGTGCCAGCAGGACCCAGTCGGGGGGGCCAGAGACCCAGTACTTC.